The entry below describes one T cell receptor (beta chain). The junction departs from germline at one end; a sequencing error may be responsible. This sample stems from a study of control samples from healthy donors and cancer patients. Profiling relied on immunoSEQ multiplex PCR, and the TCRdb table lists in-frame clones only, not all of them. There are 150,000 or so clones in the sample; nearly 95% occur only once, and roughly 2.3% lies in the top ten. Germline V gene sequence: CDR1 GTSNPN, CDR2 SVGIG (reference sequence). The CDR3 is made up of 11 amino acids. This rearrangement joins TRBV30 to TRBJ2-7; tentatively, D is TRBD1 (5 bases). Specimen: blood. This clonotype originated in a man aged 50 to 60 in good health. The CDR3 here is CARGTMTERYF. The DNA of the CDR3 is TGTGCCAGAGGAACAATGACAGAGCGGTACTTC.